This TCR beta chain was identified during a study of T cell changes during pregnancy in multiple sclerosis. CDR1 and CDR2 from the germline V gene are MDHEN and SYDVKM. The V end was cut by 7 bases, the J end by 8 bases, with 14 bases between. This CDR3 contains 12 residues. A single count supports this clone. Sequencing used immunoSEQ multiplex PCR; TCRdb keeps in-frame clones, though not all of them. In the table there are 20,000 to 25,000 clones, under 95% of which are singletons. The sequence was obtained from a female donor with multiple sclerosis, enrolled in a pregnancy study. The chain links TRBV28 to TRBJ1-2; possibly TRBD1 for D (6 bases). The sequencing used CD4+ T cells from peripheral blood mononuclear cells, collected in the third trimester of pregnancy. This CDR3 reads CASKITGQGYTF. CDR3 nucleotide sequence: TGTGCCAGCAAAATAACAGGGCAGGGCTACACCTTC.